A selection of T cell receptor beta chains follows, all from one sample in a study of T cells in Graves' hyperthyroidism and ophthalmopathy. TCRdb used MiXCR to reprocess the multiplex PCR reads, holding one entry per CDR3 protein. The sample records a few hundred thousand distinct CDR3 sequences, roughly 15% being singletons. The source material was blood. The origin of the receptors is a woman between 18 and 29 years old with Graves' hyperthyroidism. CDR3s include the opening cysteine and the closing phenylalanine or tryptophan. A D gene is named only where the DNA matches it firmly. Size values are once, few and many counts, or a class for expanded clones, and some rows have none.

D	size	V	J	DNA	CDR3
-	few	TRBV15	TRBJ2-3	TGTGCCACCAGCAGAGAGGGGTTTGGCACAGATACGCAGTATTTT	CATSREGFGTDTQYF
-	few	TRBV6-1	TRBJ2-7	TGTGCCAGCAGGACCCACTACGAGCAGTACTTC	CASRTHYEQYF
-	many	TRBV5-4	TRBJ2-5	TGTGCCAGCAGCCCTAGTGAACAAGAGACCCAGTACTTC	CASSPSEQETQYF
TRBD2	-	TRBV12-3/TRBV12-4	TRBJ2-3	TGTGCCAGCAGTCGTCAACCGGGAGGGCCCCAAGATACGCAGTATTTT	CASSRQPGGPQDTQYF
-	-	TRBV29-1	TRBJ2-3	TGCAGCGTCCTAACTGGCAGCACAGATACGCAGTATTTT	CSVLTGSTDTQYF
TRBD1	few	TRBV29-1	TRBJ2-7	TGCAGCGTCCAAAGGGGGACAGGTGCCTACGAGCAGTACTTC	CSVQRGTGAYEQYF
-	-	TRBV20-1	TRBJ1-1	TGCAGTGCTAGTTATGACAGCAACACTGAAGCTTTCTTT	CSASYDSNTEAFF
-	-	TRBV5-1	TRBJ2-5	TGCGCCAGCAGCACCAACCGGGACACTCGCCAAGAGACCCAGTACTTC	CASSTNRDTRQETQYF
-	many	TRBV28	TRBJ1-4	TGTGCCAGCAGCGAGGGTTCTGCTAATGAAAAACTGTTTTTT	CASSEGSANEKLFF
-	many	TRBV28	TRBJ1-2	TGTGCCAGCAATGACATCCTCTATGGCTACACCTTC	CASNDILYGYTF
-	-	TRBV15	TRBJ2-7	TGTGCCACCAGCAGCGAGGGGGGGGGGAGGTTTTCCTACGAGCAGTACTTC	CATSSEGGGRFSYEQYF
-	-	TRBV6-2/TRBV6-3	TRBJ1-5	TGTGCCAGCAGTTACCGCGGGACAACTTCTGGAAATCAGCCCCAGCATTTT	CASSYRGTTSGNQPQHF
-	-	TRBV20-1	TRBJ2-1	TGCAGTGCTAGCAGGGAATCCTACAATGAGCAGTTCTTC	CSASRESYNEQFF
TRBD2	many	TRBV27	TRBJ2-3	TGTGCCAGCAGTCTGGGACTAGCCTCAGATACGCAGTATTTT	CASSLGLASDTQYF
-	many	TRBV20-1	TRBJ1-1	TGCAGTGCTAGAGATTATCAACAGGGCGTGAACACTGAAGCTTTCTTT	CSARDYQQGVNTEAFF
TRBD1	-	TRBV3-1	TRBJ2-7	TGTGCCAGCAGCGAAGCGGACAGGGGAACCTACGAGCAGTACTTC	CASSEADRGTYEQYF
-	many	TRBV5-1	TRBJ2-1	TGCGCCAGCAGTACAGGTAGCGGCAATGAGCAGTTCTTC	CASSTGSGNEQFF
-	many	TRBV20-1	TRBJ2-1	TGCAGTGCTTGGACAGGCGGGGGCAATGAGCAGTTCTTC	CSAWTGGGNEQFF
-	-	TRBV19	TRBJ2-4	TGTGCCAGTAGTGTACGGGTAAAATCGGCCAAAAACATTCAGTACTTC	CASSVRVKSAKNIQYF
-	few	TRBV5-6	TRBJ2-2	TGTGCCAGCAGCTTCTATGGGGGAAGGAACACCGGGGAGCTGTTTTTT	CASSFYGGRNTGELFF
TRBD1	-	TRBV27	TRBJ2-5	TGTGCCAGCAGTACGCCGGGACAGGGGTATGACGAGACCCAGTACTTC	CASSTPGQGYDETQYF
-	-	TRBV29-1	TRBJ2-3	TGCAGCGTTGAAGAGGTCAGACCGACGCAGTATTTT	CSVEEVRPTQYF
-	many	TRBV7-2	TRBJ1-6	TGTGCCAGCAGCTTAGAAGTCGGCTCACCCCTCCACTTT	CASSLEVGSPLHF
TRBD2	-	TRBV19	TRBJ2-1	TGTGCCAGTAGTAAGACTAGCGGAGGTTCCTACAATGAGCAGTTCTTC	CASSKTSGGSYNEQFF
TRBD2	-	TRBV10-3	TRBJ2-5	TGTGCCATCAGTGACTTAGCGGGAGAGGCGGAGACCCAGTACTTC	CAISDLAGEAETQYF
TRBD2	many	TRBV3-1	TRBJ2-1	TGTGCCAGCAGCGCCTCCTTGGGACTAGCGGGAGGTTACAATGAGCAGTTCTTC	CASSASLGLAGGYNEQFF
-	many	TRBV2	TRBJ1-1	TGTGCCAGCAGTGGGCGTACGGGCACTGAAGCTTTCTTT	CASSGRTGTEAFF
TRBD1	many	TRBV12-3/TRBV12-4	TRBJ1-1	TGTGCCAGCAGCCCCCCGGGACAGGGTTCGGCTTTCTTT	CASSPPGQGSAFF
-	-	TRBV28	TRBJ1-2	TGTGCCAGCAGGGTTGGGACCTCCAATAACTATGGCTACACCTTC	CASRVGTSNNYGYTF
TRBD1	many	TRBV7-9	TRBJ2-7	TGTGCCAGCAGCTCCCCGGACAGGGGGCCTCCGAGCGAGCAGTACTTC	CASSSPDRGPPSEQYF
TRBD1	many	TRBV5-5	TRBJ2-7	TGTGCCAGCAGCTTGGAAAAACCCGGGACAGGGGGCGTTGACGAGCAGTACTTC	CASSLEKPGTGGVDEQYF
-	few	TRBV5-6	TRBJ2-1	TGTGCCAGCAGCTCACTGGTTTTGGGCGCCTACAATGAGCAGTTCTTC	CASSSLVLGAYNEQFF
-	many	TRBV7-9	TRBJ2-1	TGTGCCAGCAGCTCGATCTACAATGAGCAGTTCTTC	CASSSIYNEQFF
-	many	TRBV19	TRBJ2-1	TGTGCCAGTACCTCTGACGGGCGCTCCTACAATGAGCAGTTCTTC	CASTSDGRSYNEQFF
-	many	TRBV5-1	TRBJ1-1	TGCGCCAGCAGCTCCTTGGCTCGAACCACAGGGTCAAACACTGAAGCTTTCTTT	CASSSLARTTGSNTEAFF
-	many	TRBV28	TRBJ1-2	TGTGCCAGCAGTTCTAACTATGGCTACACCTTC	CASSSNYGYTF
TRBD1	-	TRBV29-1	TRBJ1-2	TGCAGCGTTGATAGTCCGTGGGGTGCAGGGGGCCTCTATGGCTACACCTTC	CSVDSPWGAGGLYGYTF
-	few	TRBV18	TRBJ2-1	TGTGCCAGCTCACCAGGGGCCACCTCCTACAATGAGCAGTTCTTC	CASSPGATSYNEQFF
-	few	TRBV15	TRBJ1-3	TGTGCCACCGAGGACACTCCGATCGGGAACACCATATATTTT	CATEDTPIGNTIYF
-	-	TRBV2	TRBJ2-7	TGTGCCAGCAGGGTAGGGGCGTACGAGCAGTACTTC	CASRVGAYEQYF
TRBD1	many	TRBV11-1	TRBJ1-2	TGTGCCAGCAGCACCGACAGGGCAGGCTATGGCTACACCTTC	CASSTDRAGYGYTF
TRBD1	-	TRBV6-2/TRBV6-3	TRBJ2-4	TGTGCCAGCGGGACCAACAGGGGGCAGGCCAAAAACATTCAGTACTTC	CASGTNRGQAKNIQYF
-	few	TRBV20-1	TRBJ1-6	TGCAGTGCTTTGACAGTGCGGAATTCACCCCTCCACTTT	CSALTVRNSPLHF
-	many	TRBV6-5	TRBJ2-3	TGTGCCAGCAGTTACGGGAGTGGTCCAGATACGCAGTATTTT	CASSYGSGPDTQYF
-	-	TRBV19	TRBJ2-4	TGTGCCAGTAGCCTAGCCACAAACAACCTCCCCAAAAACATTCAGTACTTC	CASSLATNNLPKNIQYF
TRBD2	many	TRBV18	TRBJ2-3	TGTGCCAGCTCACTGGCTAGCGGGATCACAGATACGCAGTATTTT	CASSLASGITDTQYF
-	-	TRBV2	TRBJ2-7	TGTGCCAGCAATCAGAATGCCTACGAGCAGTACTTC	CASNQNAYEQYF
-	few	TRBV5-5	TRBJ2-7	TGTGCCAGCAGAGGTCTAGGCCACGAGCAGTACTTC	CASRGLGHEQYF
TRBD1	few	TRBV12-3/TRBV12-4	TRBJ1-4	TGTGCCAGCAGTCCCCGAGACAGGGGGCGAGATGAAAAACTGTTTTTT	CASSPRDRGRDEKLFF
TRBD1	many	TRBV6-2/TRBV6-3	TRBJ2-1	TGTGCCAGCACCGGGACAGCCTACAATGAGCAGTTCTTC	CASTGTAYNEQFF
-	-	TRBV30	TRBJ1-1	TGTGCCTGGAGCATAGGCCGTTCCACTGAAGCTTTCTTT	CAWSIGRSTEAFF
-	few	TRBV6-2/TRBV6-3	TRBJ1-5	TGTGCCAGCAGTTACGGAGCGCAGGACGTCGAGCCCCAGCATTTT	CASSYGAQDVEPQHF
-	many	TRBV28	TRBJ1-2	TGTGCCAGCAGCTTCTCTCAGGGCTATGGCTACACCTTC	CASSFSQGYGYTF
-	many	TRBV28	TRBJ1-5	TGTGCCAGCAGCCTAGAGAATCAGCCCCAGCATTTT	CASSLENQPQHF
-	few	TRBV7-9	TRBJ2-1	TGTGCCAGCAGCCCGGTGGCAGCCTACAATGAGCAGTTCTTC	CASSPVAAYNEQFF